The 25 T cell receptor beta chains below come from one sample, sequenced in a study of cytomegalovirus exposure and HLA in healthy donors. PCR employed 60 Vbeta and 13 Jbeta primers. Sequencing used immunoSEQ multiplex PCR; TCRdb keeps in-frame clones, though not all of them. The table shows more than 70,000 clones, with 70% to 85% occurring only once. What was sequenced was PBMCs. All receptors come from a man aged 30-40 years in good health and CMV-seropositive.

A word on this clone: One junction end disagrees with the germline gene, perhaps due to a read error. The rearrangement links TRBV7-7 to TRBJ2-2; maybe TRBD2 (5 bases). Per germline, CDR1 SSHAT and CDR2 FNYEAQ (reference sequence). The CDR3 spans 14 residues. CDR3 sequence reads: CASSLSRGIGELFF. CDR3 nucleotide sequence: TGTGCTAGCAGCTTAAGTCGAGGGATCGGGGAGCTGTTTTTT.

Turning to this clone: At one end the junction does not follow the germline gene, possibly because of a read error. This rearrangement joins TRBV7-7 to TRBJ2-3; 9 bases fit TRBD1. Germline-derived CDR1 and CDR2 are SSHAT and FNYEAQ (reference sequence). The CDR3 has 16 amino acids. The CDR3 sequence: CASSLAPGQGQNTQYF. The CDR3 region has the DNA TGTGCTAGCAGCTTAGCCCCGGGACAGGGTCAGAATACGCAGTATTTT. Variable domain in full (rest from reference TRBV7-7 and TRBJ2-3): GAGVSQSPRYKVTKRGQDVTLRCDPISSHATLYWYQQALGQGPEFLTYFNYEAQPDKSGLPSDRFSAERPEGSISTLTIQRTEQRDSAMYRCASSLAPGQGQNTQYFGPGTRLTVL.

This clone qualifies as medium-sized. The CDR3, as DNA: TGTGCCAGCAGTGAAGCCCGTAGCAATCAGCCCCAGCATTTT. This translates into CASSEARSNQPQHF. The chain links TRBV2 to TRBJ1-5; D gene unclear. V lost 0 bases and J 0 bases, leaving 3 bases between the germline ends. CDR1 and CDR2 from the germline V gene are SNHLY and FYNNEI. This CDR3 region has 14 residues.

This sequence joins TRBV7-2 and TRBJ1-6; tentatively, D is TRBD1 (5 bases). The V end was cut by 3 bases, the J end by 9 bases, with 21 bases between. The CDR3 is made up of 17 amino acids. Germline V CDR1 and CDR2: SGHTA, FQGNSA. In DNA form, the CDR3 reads TGTGCCAGCAGCTTGGCGTTCACGGGACTGAGCAGTTCACCCCTCCACTTT. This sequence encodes CASSLAFTGLSSSPLHF. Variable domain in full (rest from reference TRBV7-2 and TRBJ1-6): GAGVSQSPSNKVTEKGKDVELRCDPISGHTALYWYRQSLGQGLEFLIYFQGNSAPDKSGLPSDRFSAERTGGSVSTLTIQRTQQEDSAVYLCASSLAFTGLSSSPLHFGNGTRLTVT.

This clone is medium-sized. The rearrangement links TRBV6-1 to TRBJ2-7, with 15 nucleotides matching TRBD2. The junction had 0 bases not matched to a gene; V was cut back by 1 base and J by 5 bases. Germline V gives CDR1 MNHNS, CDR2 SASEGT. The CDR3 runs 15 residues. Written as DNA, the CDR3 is TGTGCCAGCAGTGAAGGGACTAGCGGGGGGGACGAGCAGTACGTC. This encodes CASSEGTSGGDEQYV.

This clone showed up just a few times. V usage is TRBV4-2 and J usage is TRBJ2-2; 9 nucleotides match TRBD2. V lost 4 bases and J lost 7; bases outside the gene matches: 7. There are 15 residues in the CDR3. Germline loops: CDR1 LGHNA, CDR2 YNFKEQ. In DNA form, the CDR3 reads TGTGCCAGCAGCCGGGAGCTAGCGGGGAGCGGGGAGCTGTTTTTT. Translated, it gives CASSRELAGSGELFF.

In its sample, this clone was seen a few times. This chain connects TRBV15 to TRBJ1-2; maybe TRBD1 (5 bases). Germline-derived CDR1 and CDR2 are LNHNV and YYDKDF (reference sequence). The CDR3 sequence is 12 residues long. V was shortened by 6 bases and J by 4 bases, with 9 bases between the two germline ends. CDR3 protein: CATRGGPYGYTF. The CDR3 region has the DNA TGTGCCACCAGGGGGGGTCCCTATGGCTACACCTTC.

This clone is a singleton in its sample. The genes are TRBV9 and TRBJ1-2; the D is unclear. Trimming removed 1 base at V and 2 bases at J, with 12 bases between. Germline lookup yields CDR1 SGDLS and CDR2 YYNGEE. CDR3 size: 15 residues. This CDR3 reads CASSVRPGGNYGYTF. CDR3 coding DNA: TGTGCCAGCAGCGTAAGGCCGGGTGGGAACTATGGCTACACCTTC.

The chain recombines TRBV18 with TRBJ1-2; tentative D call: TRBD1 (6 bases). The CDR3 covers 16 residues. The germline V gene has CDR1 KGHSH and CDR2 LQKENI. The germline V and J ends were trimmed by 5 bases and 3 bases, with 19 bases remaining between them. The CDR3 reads CASSDSRDNFDYGYTF. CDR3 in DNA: TGTGCCAGCTCAGACTCCCGGGACAACTTCGACTATGGCTACACCTTC.

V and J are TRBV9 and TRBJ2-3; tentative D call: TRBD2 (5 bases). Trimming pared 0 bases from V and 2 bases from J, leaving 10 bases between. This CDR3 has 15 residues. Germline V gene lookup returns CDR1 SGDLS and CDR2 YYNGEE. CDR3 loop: CASSVGAEATDTQYF. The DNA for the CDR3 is TGTGCCAGCAGCGTAGGAGCGGAGGCCACAGATACGCAGTATTTT.

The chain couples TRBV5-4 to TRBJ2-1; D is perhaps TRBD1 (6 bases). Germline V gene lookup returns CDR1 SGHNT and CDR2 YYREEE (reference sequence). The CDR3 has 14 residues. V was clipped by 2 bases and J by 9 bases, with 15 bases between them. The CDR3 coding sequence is TGTGCCAGCAGCTTTATCTCAGGGGCAGGTGAGCAGTTCTTC. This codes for CASSFISGAGEQFF.

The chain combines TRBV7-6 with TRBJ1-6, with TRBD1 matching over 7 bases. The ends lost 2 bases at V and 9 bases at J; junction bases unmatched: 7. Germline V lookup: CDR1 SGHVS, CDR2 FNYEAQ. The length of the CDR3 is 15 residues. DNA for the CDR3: TGTGCCAGCAGCTTACTTGAGGGGGCGACTTCACCCCTCCACTTT. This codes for CASSLLEGATSPLHF.

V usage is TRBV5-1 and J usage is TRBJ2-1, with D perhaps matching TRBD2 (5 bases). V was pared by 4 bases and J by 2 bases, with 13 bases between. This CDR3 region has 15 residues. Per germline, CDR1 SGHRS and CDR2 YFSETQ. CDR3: CASSPSRVPYNEQFF. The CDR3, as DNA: TGCGCCAGCAGCCCGTCGAGGGTGCCCTACAATGAGCAGTTCTTC.

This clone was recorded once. In DNA, the CDR3 is TGTGCCAGCAGCTTGGCAGGGAGGAGGACTGAAGCTTTCTTT. It encodes CASSLAGRRTEAFF. The V and J genes are TRBV7-3 and TRBJ1-1; D is perhaps TRBD1 (5 bases). The V gene lost 3 bases and the J gene lost 5 bases, with 13 bases spanning the gap. There are 14 residues in the CDR3. Germline CDR1 reads SGHTA; CDR2 reads FQGTGA. Together with reference TRBV7-3 and TRBJ1-1, the CDR3 gives the full variable domain: GAGVSQTPSNKVTEKGKYVELRCDPISGHTALYWYRQSLGQGPEFLIYFQGTGAADDSGLPNDRFFAVRPEGSVSTLKIQRTERGDSAVYLCASSLAGRRTEAFFGQGTRLTVV.

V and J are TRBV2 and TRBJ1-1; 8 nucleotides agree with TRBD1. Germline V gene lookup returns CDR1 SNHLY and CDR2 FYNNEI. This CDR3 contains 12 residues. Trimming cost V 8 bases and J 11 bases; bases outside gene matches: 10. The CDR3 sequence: CASHGQGKIAFF. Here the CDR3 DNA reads TGTGCCAGCCATGGACAGGGTAAGATCGCTTTCTTT.

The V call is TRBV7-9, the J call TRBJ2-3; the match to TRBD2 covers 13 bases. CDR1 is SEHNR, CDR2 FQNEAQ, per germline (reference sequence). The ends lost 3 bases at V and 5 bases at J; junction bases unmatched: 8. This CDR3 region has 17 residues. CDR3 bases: TGTGCCAGCAGCTTGACCTTACTAGCGGGAGGGCAAGATACGCAGTATTTT. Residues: CASSLTLLAGGQDTQYF.

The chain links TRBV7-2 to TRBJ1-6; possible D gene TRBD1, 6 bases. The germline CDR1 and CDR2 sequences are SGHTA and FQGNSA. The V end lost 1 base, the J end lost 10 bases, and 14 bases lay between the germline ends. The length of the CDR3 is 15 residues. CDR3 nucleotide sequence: TGTGCCAGCAGCTTAGTGGTACAGGGTAACTCACCCCTCCACTTT. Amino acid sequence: CASSLVVQGNSPLHF.

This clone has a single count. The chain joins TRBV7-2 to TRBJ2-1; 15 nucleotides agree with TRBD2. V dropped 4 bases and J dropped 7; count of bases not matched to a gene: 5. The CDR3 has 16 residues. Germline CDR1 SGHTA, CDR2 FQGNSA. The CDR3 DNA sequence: TGTGCCAGCAGCTATTCCGGACTAGCGGGAGGGAATGAGCAGTTCTTC. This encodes CASSYSGLAGGNEQFF.

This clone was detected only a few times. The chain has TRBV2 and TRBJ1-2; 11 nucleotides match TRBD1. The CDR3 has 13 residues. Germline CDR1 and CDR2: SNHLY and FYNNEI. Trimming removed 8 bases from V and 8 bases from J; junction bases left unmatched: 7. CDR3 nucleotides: TGTGCCAGCGCCCAGGACAGGGGGCAAGGCTACACCTTC. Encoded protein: CASAQDRGQGYTF.

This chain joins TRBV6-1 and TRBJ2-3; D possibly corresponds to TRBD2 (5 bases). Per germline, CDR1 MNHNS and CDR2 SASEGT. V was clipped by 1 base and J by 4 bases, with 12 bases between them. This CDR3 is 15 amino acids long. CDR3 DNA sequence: TGTGCCAGCAGTGAAGGCGAGGGCTCCCCAGATACGCAGTATTTT. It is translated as CASSEGEGSPDTQYF.

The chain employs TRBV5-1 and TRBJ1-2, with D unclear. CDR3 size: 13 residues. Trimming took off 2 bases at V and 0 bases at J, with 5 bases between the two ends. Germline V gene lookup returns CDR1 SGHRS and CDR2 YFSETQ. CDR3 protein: CASSLTTNYGYTF. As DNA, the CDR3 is TGCGCCAGCAGCTTAACTACTAACTATGGCTACACCTTC.

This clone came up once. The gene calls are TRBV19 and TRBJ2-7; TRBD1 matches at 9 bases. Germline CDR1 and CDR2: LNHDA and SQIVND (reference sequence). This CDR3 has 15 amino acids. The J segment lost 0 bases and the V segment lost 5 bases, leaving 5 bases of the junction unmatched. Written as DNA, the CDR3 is TGTGCCAGTAGTTTCGGACAGGGGAGCTCCTACGAGCAGTACTTC. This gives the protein CASSFGQGSSYEQYF.

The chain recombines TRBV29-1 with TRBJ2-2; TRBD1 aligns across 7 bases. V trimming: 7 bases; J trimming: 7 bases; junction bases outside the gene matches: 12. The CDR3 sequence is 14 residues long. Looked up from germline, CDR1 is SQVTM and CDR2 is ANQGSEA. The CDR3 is CSAKVTGAGGELFF. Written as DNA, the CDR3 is TGCAGCGCCAAGGTCACAGGGGCGGGCGGGGAGCTGTTTTTT.

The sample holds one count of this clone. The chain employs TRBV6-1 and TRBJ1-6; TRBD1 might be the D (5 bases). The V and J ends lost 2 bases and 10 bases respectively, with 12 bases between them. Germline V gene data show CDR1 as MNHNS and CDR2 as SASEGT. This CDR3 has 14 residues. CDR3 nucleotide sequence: TGTGCCAGCAGTGAACAGGGTCAGATGTCACCCCTCCACTTT. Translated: CASSEQGQMSPLHF.

The CDR3 coding sequence is TGTGCCAGCTCCCCGGAGTTTTTGGTAGCCAAAAACATTCAGTACTTC. As protein: CASSPEFLVAKNIQYF. The chain couples TRBV18 to TRBJ2-4; D call uncertain. Trimming took 6 bases from V and 0 from J, leaving 15 bases between them. CDR3 length: 16 amino acids. Germline loops: CDR1 KGHSH, CDR2 LQKENI. Supplemented by reference TRBV18 and TRBJ2-4, the full variable domain reads NAGVMQNPRHLVRRRGQEARLRCSPMKGHSHVYWYRQLPEEGLKFMVYLQKENIIDESGMPKERFSAEFPKEGPSILRIQQVVRGDSAAYFCASSPEFLVAKNIQYFGAGTRLSVL.